This record looks at one T cell receptor (beta chain) sequence and its context. The data belong to a study of CD8+ T cells in alopecia areata. Deletions cut 7 bases from V and 3 bases from J, with 19 bases between. CDR3 length: 15 residues. Germline-derived CDR1 and CDR2 are MNHEY and SVGAGI. Lesional scalp punch biopsies and peripheral blood were collected from alopecia areata patients. Extracted RNA was reverse transcribed, and the resulting cDNA served as sequencing template. Using immunoSEQ multiplex PCR, the repertoire was profiled, and TCRdb retains in-frame clones only, with some absent. The sample carries around 250,000 clones, less than 80% recorded once.

This specimen was CD4+ T cells sorted from blood, taken at week 0. The sequence was collected from a human donor with alopecia areata. The J gene is TRBJ2-7, the V gene TRBV6-5, with unresolved D. The chain's CDR3 is CASIRTREGNYEQYF. The CDR3 nucleotides are TGTGCCAGCATTAGGACCCGAGAAGGAAACTACGAGCAGTACTTC.